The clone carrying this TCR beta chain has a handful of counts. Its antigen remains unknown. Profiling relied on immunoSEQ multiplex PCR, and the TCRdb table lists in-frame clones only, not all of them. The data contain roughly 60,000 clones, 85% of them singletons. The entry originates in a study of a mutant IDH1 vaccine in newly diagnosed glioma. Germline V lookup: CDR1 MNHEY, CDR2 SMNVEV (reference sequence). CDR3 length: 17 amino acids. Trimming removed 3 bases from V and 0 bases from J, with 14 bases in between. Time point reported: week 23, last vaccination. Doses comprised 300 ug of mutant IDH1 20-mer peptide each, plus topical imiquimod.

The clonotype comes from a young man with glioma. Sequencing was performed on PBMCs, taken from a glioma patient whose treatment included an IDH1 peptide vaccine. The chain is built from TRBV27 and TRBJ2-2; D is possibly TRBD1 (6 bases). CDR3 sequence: CASSFGLRGTNTGELFF. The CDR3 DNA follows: TGTGCCAGCAGTTTCGGCCTTAGGGGGACGAACACCGGGGAGCTGTTTTTT.